The rows below give T cell receptor beta chains drawn from one sample of a study of blood T cell repertoires in COVID-19. Sequencing was performed with immunoSEQ multiplex PCR; in TCRdb, only in-frame clones are kept and a portion is missing. The sample lists about 160,000 clones; around 78% were seen once. Sequencing was performed on PBMCs or T cells enriched from blood (not recorded which). The source is a woman in her 50s who had recovered from COVID-19. The CDR3 runs from the conserved cysteine through the conserved F or W. The D gene is left open where the match is weak. Clone size is stated in some rows and not others, as once, few, many or a class when expanded.

size: -; V: TRBV7-9; J: TRBJ1-2; D: -; CDR3: CASSLVANYGYTF; DNA: TGTGCCAGCAGCTTAGTAGCTAACTATGGCTACACCTTC
size: -; V: TRBV18; J: TRBJ1-4; D: -; CDR3: CASSPPGGLGTNEKLFF; DNA: TGTGCCAGCTCACCACCGGGCGGGCTCGGAACTAATGAAAAACTGTTTTTT
size: -; V: TRBV6-1; J: TRBJ1-2; D: TRBD1; CDR3: CASSEGGTGWYGYTF; DNA: TGTGCCAGCAGTGAAGGAGGGACAGGGTGGTATGGCTACACCTTC
size: -; V: TRBV30; J: TRBJ2-2; D: -; CDR3: CAWSVTGSGGELFF; DNA: TGTGCCTGGAGTGTAACGGGATCGGGCGGGGAGCTGTTTTTT
size: -; V: TRBV7-9; J: TRBJ1-1; D: -; CDR3: CASSTRQKHTEAFF; DNA: TGTGCCAGCAGCACCCGACAGAAACACACTGAAGCTTTCTTT
size: -; V: TRBV7-3; J: TRBJ1-6; D: -; CDR3: CASSLSGGNSPLHF; DNA: TGTGCCAGCAGCCTCTCCGGGGGGAATTCACCCCTCCACTTT
size: -; V: TRBV5-4; J: TRBJ1-1; D: -; CDR3: CASSFETGGNTEAFF; DNA: TGTGCCAGCAGCTTTGAGACAGGAGGGAACACTGAAGCTTTCTTT
size: -; V: TRBV11-3; J: TRBJ1-1; D: -; CDR3: CASSRSPSGVAFF; DNA: TGTGCCAGCAGCCGAAGTCCATCAGGGGTGGCTTTCTTT
size: -; V: TRBV29-1; J: TRBJ1-6; D: -; CDR3: CSALTGPNSPLHF; DNA: TGCAGCGCCCTAACAGGGCCAAATTCACCCCTCCACTTT
size: -; V: TRBV19; J: TRBJ2-5; D: -; CDR3: CASRDGGRETQYF; DNA: TGTGCCAGTAGAGACGGGGGGCGGGAGACCCAGTACTTC
size: once; V: TRBV14; J: TRBJ2-3; D: TRBD2; CDR3: CASSRGLAAYTDTQYF; DNA: TGTGCCAGCAGCCGCGGACTAGCGGCTTACACAGATACGCAGTATTTT
size: few; V: TRBV6-5; J: TRBJ1-1; D: TRBD1; CDR3: CASSYSGQGEAFF; DNA: TGTGCCAGCAGTTACTCGGGACAGGGTGAAGCTTTCTTT
size: once; V: TRBV11-3; J: TRBJ2-2; D: -; CDR3: CASSLFEGGELFF; DNA: TGTGCCAGCAGCTTGTTCGAGGGCGGGGAGCTGTTTTTT
size: -; V: TRBV5-4; J: TRBJ1-1; D: -; CDR3: CASSPGTGNLNTEAFF; DNA: TGTGCCAGCAGCCCAGGTACAGGAAACCTGAACACTGAAGCTTTCTTT
size: few; V: TRBV4-1; J: TRBJ2-1; D: TRBD2; CDR3: CASSQWTSGKNEQFF; DNA: TGCGCCAGCAGCCAGTGGACTAGCGGGAAGAATGAGCAGTTCTTC
size: -; V: TRBV3-1/TRBV3-2; J: TRBJ1-2; D: -; CDR3: CASSHVRSQRYTF; DNA: TGTGCCAGCAGCCACGTAAGGTCACAGCGCTACACCTTC
size: -; V: TRBV19; J: TRBJ1-1; D: -; CDR3: CASRTGWNTEAFF; DNA: TGTGCCAGTAGGACGGGATGGAACACTGAAGCTTTCTTT
size: -; V: TRBV7-9; J: TRBJ2-1; D: TRBD1; CDR3: CASSLFPRWGQGTHEQFF; DNA: TGTGCCAGCAGCTTATTCCCTCGATGGGGACAGGGGACGCATGAGCAGTTCTTC
size: -; V: TRBV11-3; J: TRBJ1-2; D: -; CDR3: CASSLGVAGATKNYGYTF; DNA: TGTGCCAGCAGCTTAGGAGTGGCAGGGGCCACAAAAAACTATGGCTACACCTTC
size: once; V: TRBV19; J: TRBJ2-1; D: -; CDR3: CASTGIGYGHNEQFF; DNA: TGTGCCAGTACCGGTATCGGGTACGGCCACAATGAGCAGTTCTTC
size: -; V: TRBV18; J: TRBJ1-1; D: TRBD1; CDR3: CASSPQTTGGMNTEAFF; DNA: TGTGCCAGCTCACCTCAAACGACAGGGGGTATGAACACTGAAGCTTTCTTT
size: -; V: TRBV30; J: TRBJ1-4; D: TRBD1; CDR3: CAWSGTGPEKLFF; DNA: TGTGCCTGGTCCGGGACAGGGCCCGAAAAACTGTTTTTT
size: once; V: TRBV7-9; J: TRBJ1-1; D: -; CDR3: CASGDSFLGWAFF; DNA: TGTGCCAGCGGGGACTCCTTTTTAGGGTGGGCTTTCTTT
size: -; V: TRBV21-1; J: TRBJ2-1; D: -; CDR3: CASSKGVWTGGGLDEQFF; DNA: TGTGCCAGCAGCAAAGGGGTATGGACAGGTGGCGGGTTGGATGAGCAGTTCTTC
size: -; V: TRBV20-1; J: TRBJ2-3; D: TRBD2; CDR3: CSASSGGGTDTQYF; DNA: TGCAGTGCTAGTAGCGGGGGGGGCACAGATACGCAGTATTTT
size: -; V: TRBV6-1; J: TRBJ1-2; D: -; CDR3: CASSEPRYGYTF; DNA: TGTGCCAGCAGTGAACCGCGGTATGGCTACACCTTC
size: -; V: TRBV7-7; J: TRBJ2-1; D: TRBD2; CDR3: CASSLVVPSGRLYNEQFF; DNA: TGTGCCAGCAGCTTAGTGGTTCCGAGCGGGAGACTATACAATGAGCAGTTCTTC
size: once; V: TRBV12-5; J: TRBJ1-1; D: -; CDR3: CASGFPTRMNTEAFF; DNA: TGTGCTAGTGGTTTTCCTACCCGAATGAACACTGAAGCTTTCTTT
size: -; V: TRBV5-4; J: TRBJ2-3; D: TRBD2; CDR3: CASRNLAGGISSTDTQYF; DNA: TGTGCCAGCAGAAATCTAGCGGGGGGGATTTCTAGCACAGATACGCAGTATTTT
size: -; V: TRBV5-1; J: TRBJ2-3; D: TRBD1; CDR3: CASSLGQVKDTQYF; DNA: TGCGCCAGCAGCCTCGGACAGGTAAAGGATACGCAGTATTTT
size: -; V: TRBV7-9; J: TRBJ2-3; D: TRBD1; CDR3: CASSTKTGHSTDTQYF; DNA: TGTGCCAGCAGCACCAAGACAGGGCATAGCACAGATACGCAGTATTTT
size: few; V: TRBV28; J: TRBJ1-5; D: -; CDR3: CASTPDRTDQPQHF; DNA: TGTGCCAGCACCCCTGACAGGACCGATCAGCCCCAGCATTTT
size: once; V: TRBV9; J: TRBJ2-3; D: -; CDR3: CASSVGSSDTQYF; DNA: TGTGCCAGCAGCGTAGGTTCATCAGATACGCAGTATTTT
size: few; V: TRBV30; J: TRBJ1-6; D: -; CDR3: CAWSVGRPALHF; DNA: TGTGCCTGGAGTGTAGGCAGGCCGGCCCTCCACTTT
size: few; V: TRBV11-2; J: TRBJ1-3; D: TRBD1; CDR3: CASSRTGPRNTIYF; DNA: TGTGCCAGCAGCCGGACAGGCCCCCGAAACACCATATATTTT
size: -; V: TRBV18; J: TRBJ2-1; D: TRBD2; CDR3: CASSSSGRAGSYNEQFF; DNA: TGTGCCAGCTCATCTAGCGGGAGGGCAGGATCCTACAATGAGCAGTTCTTC
size: -; V: TRBV6-5; J: TRBJ1-2; D: -; CDR3: CASTPGPNYGYTF; DNA: TGTGCCAGCACTCCAGGTCCTAACTATGGCTACACCTTC
size: -; V: TRBV5-1; J: TRBJ1-3; D: -; CDR3: CASSYGTGVTGNTIYF; DNA: TGCGCCAGCAGCTACGGAACAGGAGTAACTGGAAACACCATATATTTT
size: -; V: TRBV30; J: TRBJ2-1; D: TRBD2; CDR3: CASTSGRVEQFF; DNA: TGTGCCTCCACTAGCGGGAGGGTTGAGCAGTTCTTC
size: -; V: TRBV19; J: TRBJ2-5; D: -; CDR3: CASRQGGETQYF; DNA: TGTGCCAGTAGGCAGGGTGGGGAGACCCAGTACTTC
size: few; V: TRBV4-1; J: TRBJ1-2; D: -; CDR3: CASSQYGRDTANYGYTF; DNA: TGCGCCAGCAGCCAATACGGCCGGGACACAGCTAACTATGGCTACACCTTC
size: -; V: TRBV3-1/TRBV3-2; J: TRBJ1-5; D: -; CDR3: CASSRRENQPQHF; DNA: TGTGCCAGCAGCCGTCGGGAGAATCAGCCCCAGCATTTT
size: -; V: TRBV7-9; J: TRBJ1-4; D: TRBD1; CDR3: CASSPGQNNEKLFF; DNA: TGTGCCAGCAGCCCGGGACAGAATAATGAAAAACTGTTTTTT
size: -; V: TRBV7-9; J: TRBJ1-5; D: -; CDR3: CASSFEESQPQHF; DNA: TGTGCCAGCAGCTTCGAGGAATCCCAGCCCCAGCATTTT
size: -; V: TRBV18; J: TRBJ1-1; D: TRBD1; CDR3: CASSPPGTGGLDTEAFF; DNA: TGTGCCAGCTCACCACCAGGGACAGGGGGCCTTGACACTGAAGCTTTCTTT
size: -; V: TRBV19; J: TRBJ1-5; D: -; CDR3: CASKEGLQPQHF; DNA: TGTGCCAGTAAGGAGGGGTTACAGCCCCAGCATTTT
size: -; V: TRBV20-1; J: TRBJ1-2; D: -; CDR3: CSRQEDHGYTF; DNA: TGCAGTAGACAGGAGGATCATGGCTACACCTTC
size: -; V: TRBV7-9; J: TRBJ2-1; D: -; CDR3: CASSFGGYEQFF; DNA: TGTGCCAGCAGCTTTGGCGGGTATGAGCAGTTCTTC
size: -; V: TRBV28; J: TRBJ1-6; D: -; CDR3: CASSPSSYNSPLHF; DNA: TGTGCCAGCAGCCCGAGCTCCTATAATTCACCCCTCCACTTT
size: -; V: TRBV7-9; J: TRBJ2-2; D: TRBD2; CDR3: CASSVPGLAGVATGELFF; DNA: TGTGCCAGCAGCGTACCGGGACTAGCGGGAGTAGCGACCGGGGAGCTGTTTTTT
size: many; V: TRBV18; J: TRBJ2-1; D: TRBD1; CDR3: CASSPQGTGGYNEQFF; DNA: TGTGCCAGCTCACCACAAGGGACAGGGGGCTACAATGAGCAGTTCTTC
size: few; V: TRBV4-1; J: TRBJ1-5; D: -; CDR3: CASSQDPGGGQPQHF; DNA: TGCGCCAGCAGCCAAGACCCCGGGGGGGGTCAGCCCCAGCATTTT